This T cell receptor (beta chain) was captured in a study of T cells in Graves' hyperthyroidism and ophthalmopathy (dated by TCRdb to between 2019 and 2020). About the investigation overall: Peripheral blood samples were taken at initial diagnosis, before any treatment was given. Once sampling was done, hyperthyroidism patients were given methimazole at a starting dose of 30 mg daily, whereas ophthalmopathy patients were given high-dose intravenous methylprednisolone. The 100 discovery patients were randomly split 7:3 into training and test sets. To identify TCR V-J signatures that set the groups apart, the researchers used a discovery cohort of 90 to 100 patients, made up of some 41 with Graves' ophthalmopathy and some 60 with stable Graves' hyperthyroidism. Thyroid tissue and blood T-cell repertoires from over 5 Graves' hyperthyroidism patients were also compared in the study. The paper reports TCR Vbeta CDR3 sequencing of 130 to 150 peripheral blood samples: approximately 41 ophthalmopathy, roughly 80 hyperthyroidism and around 17 progressor patients. An independent validation cohort of fewer than 20 hyperthyroidism patients and about 15 patients who later progressed to ophthalmopathy tested prospective prediction of ophthalmopathy. Summary of the overall study and its limitations: Sample size was not statistically predetermined, and blinding of investigators to group allocation was not performed. In validation, progression to ophthalmopathy was predicted by the model with 70.59% sensitivity and 72% to 85% specificity, a median of 6.5 months before onset. Most expanded thyroid clonotypes (frequency above 0.001) were also detected in blood, a finding suggesting that blood repertoires may reflect thyroid immune responses. Ophthalmopathy was separated from stable hyperthyroidism by a 13 V-J signature model, with just over 85% sensitivity and roughly 84% specificity obtained in cross-validation and 80%/75% obtained in testing.

Ophthalmopathy patients had moderately to severely active disease, Clinical Activity Score of at least 3, NOSPECS grade of at least 4, and duration under 3 months. Any patient with an uncontrolled infection, another autoimmune disease, pregnancy or lactation was excluded. Diagnoses relied on clinical symptoms, serum thyroxine and TRAb, thyroid ultrasound and orbital computed tomography. PBMCs were separated from roughly 10 ml of fresh peripheral blood using Ficoll-Paque density gradient centrifugation. Total RNA was extracted using Trizol reagent, and RNA quality was assessed on an Agilent 2100 Bioanalyzer. This clonotype was observed once. The antigen it binds to is not known. It has no much larger one-base neighbor in the sample; base qualities were not kept. One read is thin evidence. Compared with germline, V lacks 8 bases and J lacks 4 bases; bases without a gene match: 17. The CDR3 covers 17 residues, taking in both the cysteine and the phenylalanine. Only the CDR3 part of the read is kept: 51 bases, read in frame from the first base. The germline V gene (reference sequence) provides CDR1 SEHNR and CDR2 FQNEAQ.

The TCR beta CDR3 regions were amplified from the RNA transcripts. The first round of RT-PCR for the TCR CDR3 was performed with the HTBI primer set and the Qiagen OneStep RT-PCR kit. Libraries were constructed in a second round of multiplex PCR, after which size selection and purification were carried out. Sequencing of the libraries was done on an Illumina HiSeq2000 using paired-end 100 bp reads. The original pipeline was this. SOAPnuke was used to process the raw data, with reads discarded if the reads contained adapters or uncalled bases, had a mean Phred below 15, or lacked an exact constant-primer or identifier match. High-quality paired reads were merged with COPE v1.2.5, and unique nucleotide sequences were defined as clonotypes. MiTCR v1.1 was used to align the clonotypes against IMGT TRBV, TRBD and TRBJ reference segments. Only V-J combinations with frequency above 0.0001, covering about 99% of repertoires, were analysed. A TCS score was defined as the ratio of F50 (clonal expansion) to E x V (chaos), with BLOSUM62-based TCRdist applied between CDR3 peptides within each V-J. Welch's t-statistics and random forest reduced fewer than 600 V-J features to roughly 13, which were used in a naive Bayes classifier (R e1071). The public sequencing data were trimmed at Q25 with fastp and processed into clonotypes with MiXCR by TCRdb, which kept only in-frame beta chains. Under each unique CDR3 protein, matching rows form one entry showing the most common genes and DNA. TCRdb, not the authors, supplied the V and J calls. This sample holds about 290,000 distinct CDR3 sequences; around 20% were observed only once. Jointly, the top ten make up 35% to 40% of the sample.

Sequencing input: blood. Recombination connected TRBV7-9 to TRBJ1-2, and 9 junctional nucleotides match TRBD1. The TCR sequence derives from a man aged 50 or older with Graves' ophthalmopathy. The nucleotides are TGTGCCAGCGGCGACCAGACAGGGGGGCTGGCCGTCTATGGCTACACCTTC. It translates as CASGDQTGGLAVYGYTF.